One and the same sample provided the 21 T cell receptor beta chains below, sequenced in a study of blood T cell repertoires in COVID-19. Clones were read by immunoSEQ multiplex PCR, and TCRdb kept only the in-frame ones, dropping some. The table lists about 230,000 clones, 83% of them singletons. The sample was peripheral blood. The receptor set was obtained from a woman in her 70s with active or convalescent COVID-19.

The chain carries TRBV19 and TRBJ1-6; 8 bases agree with TRBD1. The germline gives CDR1 LNHDA, CDR2 SQIVND (reference sequence). The J segment lost 10 bases and the V segment lost 8 bases, leaving 13 bases of the junction unmatched. The CDR3 sequence is 15 residues long. CDR3 residues: CASRPQGAQRSPLHF. The CDR3 coding sequence is TGTGCCAGTCGACCTCAGGGGGCGCAGAGGTCACCCCTCCACTTT.

The chain uses TRBV19 and TRBJ1-2; 8 positions match TRBD1. CDR3 length: 16 residues. Per germline, CDR1 LNHDA and CDR2 SQIVND (reference sequence). V trimming: 6 bases; J trimming: 4 bases; junction bases outside the gene matches: 13. CDR3 residues: CASSPPRRTGRYGYTF. The DNA of the CDR3 is TGTGCCAGTAGCCCCCCGAGGCGGACAGGGCGCTATGGCTACACCTTC.

This chain connects TRBV5-1 to TRBJ2-3; TRBD2 aligns across 7 bases. The CDR3 sequence is 15 residues long. V dropped 0 bases and J dropped 6; count of bases not matched to a gene: 7. Germline-derived CDR1 and CDR2 are SGHRS and YFSETQ. The CDR3 is CASSLEGGSWDTQYF. For the CDR3, the DNA is TGCGCCAGCAGCTTGGAAGGCGGGAGTTGGGATACGCAGTATTTT.

This sequence joins TRBV6-5 and TRBJ1-1, with 9 bases matching TRBD1. The germline V gene encodes CDR1 MNHEY and CDR2 SVGAGI. CDR3 length equals 15 residues. V was clipped by 3 bases and J by 5 bases; unmatched bases: 7. In DNA, the CDR3 is TGTGCCAGCAGTTATTTCGCGGGACAGGGTACTGAAGCTTTCTTT. This gives the protein CASSYFAGQGTEAFF.

The chain couples TRBV3-1 (or the pseudogene TRBV3-2) to TRBJ1-6, with 8 nucleotides matching TRBD1. V dropped 6 bases and J dropped 7; count of bases not matched to a gene: 5. Germline assignment: CDR1 LGHDT and CDR2 YNNKEL (reference sequence). The CDR3 has 14 amino acids. The CDR3 DNA reads as TGTGCCAGCAGGCAGGGGGCTGGGAATTCACCCCTCCACTTT. Translated, it gives CASRQGAGNSPLHF.

This clone was detected only a few times. The J gene is TRBJ2-5, the V gene TRBV5-4; possible D gene TRBD1, 6 bases. The V gene's germline CDR1 is SGHNT and CDR2 YYREEE (reference sequence). V lost 8 bases and J 5 bases, leaving 16 bases between the germline ends. CDR3 length equals 13 residues. In DNA, the CDR3 is TGTGCCAGTTCGATACAGGGTACGGAGACCCAGTACTTC. Translation: CASSIQGTETQYF.

The chain joins TRBV7-8 to TRBJ2-1; 10 nucleotides agree with TRBD2. This CDR3 has 17 residues. V trimming: 4 bases; J trimming: 2 bases; junction bases outside the gene matches: 8. CDR1 is SGHVS, CDR2 FQNEAQ, per germline. As DNA, the CDR3 is TGTGCCAGCAGCTCGCTAAGACTAGCGGGTACCTACAATGAGCAGTTCTTC. It encodes CASSSLRLAGTYNEQFF.

The V and J genes are TRBV18 and TRBJ2-1; 11 nucleotides agree with TRBD2. CDR1 is KGHSH and CDR2 is LQKENI in the germline V gene. V dropped 2 bases and J dropped 6; count of bases not matched to a gene: 3. CDR3 length equals 15 residues. Here the CDR3 DNA reads TGTGCCAGCTCACCAAGAGGGACTAGCGGCAATGAGCAGTTCTTC. Protein: CASSPRGTSGNEQFF.

The chain has TRBV7-8 and TRBJ1-5, with TRBD1 matching over 7 bases. There are 15 residues in the CDR3. Germline CDR1 is SGHVS and CDR2 is FQNEAQ. The V segment lost 6 bases and the J segment 6 bases; nucleotides outside the gene matches: 11. The CDR3: CASSSVLGQSQPQHF. DNA of the CDR3: TGTGCCAGCAGTTCAGTCTTGGGACAGTCTCAGCCCCAGCATTTT. Full variable domain (rest looked up from reference TRBV7-8 and TRBJ1-5): GAGVSQSPRYKVAKRGQDVALRCDPISGHVSLFWYQQALGQGPEFLTYFQNEAQLDKSGLPSDRFFAERPEGSVSTLKIQRTQQEDSAVYLCASSSVLGQSQPQHFGDGTRLSIL.

The chain uses TRBV5-4 and TRBJ2-7, with a weak D call TRBD2 (5 bases). V lost 4 bases and J 2 bases, leaving 10 bases between the germline ends. The CDR3 is 13 residues long. Germline V gene sequence: CDR1 SGHNT, CDR2 YYREEE (reference sequence). CDR3 DNA sequence: TGTGCCAGCAGCCCTATCGGGGCCTACGAGCAGTACTTC. Translating it yields CASSPIGAYEQYF.

The genes are TRBV2 and TRBJ2-5; perhaps TRBD1 as D (6 bases). Germline CDR1 SNHLY, CDR2 FYNNEI. The V end was cut by 7 bases, the J end by 4 bases, with 13 bases between. The CDR3 has 13 residues. The DNA for the CDR3 is TGTGCCAGCACCAAGGGGGTCGGAGAGACCCAGTACTTC. Translation: CASTKGVGETQYF.

This chain connects TRBV6-6 to TRBJ1-2; D is undetermined. Trimming took off 6 bases at V and 0 bases at J, with 11 bases between the two ends. The CDR3 spans 14 residues. Germline V CDR1 and CDR2: MNHNY, SVGAGI (reference sequence). The CDR3 sequence is CASRGRNANYGYTF. CDR3 DNA: TGTGCCAGCAGGGGGAGAAATGCTAACTATGGCTACACCTTC.

V is TRBV11-2 and J is TRBJ2-1; the D is unclear. Germline-derived CDR1 and CDR2 are SGHAT and FQNNGV. Between the trimmed V and J ends, which lost 0 bases and 3 bases, there was a span of 15 bases. The CDR3 loop spans 17 amino acids. CDR3 region: CASSLDSVIYLYNEQFF. The CDR3 DNA follows: TGTGCCAGCAGCTTAGATTCGGTGATTTACCTCTACAATGAGCAGTTCTTC.

Written as DNA, the CDR3 is TGTGCCAGCAGCGCCAGCTTCCAGGGGATTTACACCTTC. As protein: CASSASFQGIYTF. The chain has TRBV11-1 and TRBJ1-2; a weak D match, TRBD1 (6 bases). Looked up from germline, CDR1 is SGHAT and CDR2 is FQDESV (reference sequence). This CDR3 has 13 amino acids. Trimming removed 5 bases from V and 11 bases from J, with 18 bases in between. Filled out from reference TRBV11-1 and TRBJ1-2, the complete variable domain reads EAEVAQSPRYKITEKSQAVAFWCDPISGHATLYWYRQILGQGPELLVQFQDESVVDDSQLPKDRFSAERLKGVDSTLKIQPAELGDSAMYLCASSASFQGIYTFGSGTRLTVV.

This clone appeared many times. This sample also contains other DNA sequences that code for the same CDR3. The chain carries TRBV7-9 and TRBJ1-1; the D gene is possibly TRBD1 (5 bases). This CDR3 has 13 residues. The germline CDR1 and CDR2 sequences are SEHNR and FQNEAQ (reference sequence). Trimming left V 4 bases short and J 2 bases short, with 8 bases between. The CDR3: CASSSQGNTEAFF. DNA for the CDR3: TGTGCCAGCAGCTCCCAGGGTAACACTGAAGCTTTCTTT.

The gene calls are TRBV28 and TRBJ2-3; 8 nucleotides match TRBD1. The length of the CDR3 is 17 residues. CDR1 is MDHEN, CDR2 SYDVKM, per germline. The V gene end was trimmed by 5 bases and the J gene end by 3 bases; junction bases not matched to a gene: 13. The chain's CDR3 is CASSTPWTGRYTDTQYF. Written as DNA, the CDR3 is TGTGCCAGCAGTACCCCCTGGACAGGGCGGTATACAGATACGCAGTATTTT. Using reference TRBV28 and TRBJ2-3 for the parts outside the CDR3, the full variable domain is DVKVTQSSRYLVKRTGEKVFLECVQDMDHENMFWYRQDPGLGLRLIYFSYDVKMKEKGDIPEGYSVSREKKERFSLILESASTNQTSMYLCASSTPWTGRYTDTQYFGPGTRLTVL.

The gene calls are TRBV3-1 (or the pseudogene TRBV3-2) and TRBJ1-2; 9 nucleotides align to TRBD1. The CDR3 spans 12 residues. V was clipped by 6 bases and J by 6 bases; unmatched bases: 2. Germline V gene sequence: CDR1 LGHDT, CDR2 YNNKEL (reference sequence). CDR3 DNA: TGTGCCAGCAGAAGACAGGGGGATGGCTACACCTTC. Its translation is CASRRQGDGYTF.

V is TRBV18 and J is TRBJ2-2, with 8 bases fitting TRBD1. In germline, CDR1 is KGHSH, CDR2 LQKENI. CDR3 length: 16 amino acids. V gave up 3 bases and J gave up 4 bases; unmatched junction bases: 7. The CDR3 sequence is CASSPYAGGLTGELFF. The CDR3 DNA follows: TGTGCCAGCTCACCTTATGCAGGGGGCCTCACCGGGGAGCTGTTTTTT.

This chain joins TRBV28 and TRBJ2-7; unclear D gene. Between the trimmed V and J ends, which lost 7 bases and 6 bases, there was a span of 16 bases. CDR1 and CDR2 from the germline V gene are MDHEN and SYDVKM. The length of the CDR3 is 13 residues. The CDR3 loop reads CASKEATVGEQYF. The DNA for the CDR3 is TGTGCCAGCAAAGAGGCAACCGTCGGCGAGCAGTACTTC.

This chain uses TRBV11-3 with TRBJ2-2, with D maybe TRBD2 (6 bases). Germline V lookup: CDR1 SGHNT, CDR2 YENEEA. The CDR3 has 16 residues. V lost 2 bases to trimming and J lost 1 base, with 11 bases between them. CDR3 nucleotides: TGTGCCAGCAGCTTACTGGGGGGAGAGAACACCGGGGAGCTGTTTTTT. It encodes CASSLLGGENTGELFF.

In this sample, this clone turned up a few times. The chain uses TRBV7-9 and TRBJ2-2; D is unresolved. Per the germline V gene, CDR1 is SEHNR and CDR2 is FQNEAQ (reference sequence). Trimming took 4 bases from V and 3 from J, leaving 9 bases between them. This CDR3 region has 14 residues. The CDR3 sequence: CASSSIQYTGELFF. The CDR3 DNA sequence: TGTGCCAGCAGCTCAATTCAATACACCGGGGAGCTGTTTTTT. Drawing the rest from reference TRBV7-9 and TRBJ2-2, the complete variable domain is DTGVSQNPRHKITKRGQNVTFRCDPISEHNRLYWYRQTLGQGPEFLTYFQNEAQLEKSRLLSDRFSAERPKGSFSTLEIQRTEQGDSAMYLCASSSIQYTGELFFGEGSRLTVL.